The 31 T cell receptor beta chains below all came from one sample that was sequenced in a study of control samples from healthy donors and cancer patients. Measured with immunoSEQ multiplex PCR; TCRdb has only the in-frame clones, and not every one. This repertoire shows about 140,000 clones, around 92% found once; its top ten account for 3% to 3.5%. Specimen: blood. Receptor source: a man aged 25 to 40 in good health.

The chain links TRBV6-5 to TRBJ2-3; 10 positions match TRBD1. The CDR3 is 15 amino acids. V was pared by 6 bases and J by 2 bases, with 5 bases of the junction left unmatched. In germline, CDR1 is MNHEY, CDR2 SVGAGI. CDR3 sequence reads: CASSSGQGFTDTQYF. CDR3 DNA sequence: TGTGCCAGCAGCTCGGGACAGGGGTTCACAGATACGCAGTATTTT.

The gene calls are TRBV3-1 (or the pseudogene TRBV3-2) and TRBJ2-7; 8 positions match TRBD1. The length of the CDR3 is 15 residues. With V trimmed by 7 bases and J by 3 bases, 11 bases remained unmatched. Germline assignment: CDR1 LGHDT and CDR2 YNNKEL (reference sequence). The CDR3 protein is CASTTGQERDYEQYF. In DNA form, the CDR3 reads TGTGCCAGCACCACGGGACAGGAAAGAGACTACGAGCAGTACTTC.

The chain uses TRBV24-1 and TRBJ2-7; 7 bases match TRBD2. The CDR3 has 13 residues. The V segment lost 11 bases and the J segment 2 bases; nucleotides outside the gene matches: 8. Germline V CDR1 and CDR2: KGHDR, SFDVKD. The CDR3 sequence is CAITSGTTYEQYF. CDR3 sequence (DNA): TGTGCCATCACTTCTGGGACTACCTACGAGCAGTACTTC.

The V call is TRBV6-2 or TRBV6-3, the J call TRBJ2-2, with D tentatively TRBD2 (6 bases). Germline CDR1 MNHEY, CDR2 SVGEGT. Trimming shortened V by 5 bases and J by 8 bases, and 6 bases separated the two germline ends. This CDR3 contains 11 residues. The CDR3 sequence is CASSRGGELFF. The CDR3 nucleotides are TGTGCCAGCAGTCGGGGGGGGGAGCTGTTTTTT.

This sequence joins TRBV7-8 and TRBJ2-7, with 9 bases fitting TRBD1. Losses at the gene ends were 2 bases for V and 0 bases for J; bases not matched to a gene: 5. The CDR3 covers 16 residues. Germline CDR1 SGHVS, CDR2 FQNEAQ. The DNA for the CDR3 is TGTGCCAGCAGCTTATCTCCGGGACAGGGCTCCTACGAGCAGTACTTC. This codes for CASSLSPGQGSYEQYF.

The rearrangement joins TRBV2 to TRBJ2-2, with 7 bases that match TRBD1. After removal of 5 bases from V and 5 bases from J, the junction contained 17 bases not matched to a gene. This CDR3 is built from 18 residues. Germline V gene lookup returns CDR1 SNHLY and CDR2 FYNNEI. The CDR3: CASSNPLIDRVSTGELFF. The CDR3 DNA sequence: TGTGCCAGCAGTAACCCTCTAATCGACAGGGTCTCAACCGGGGAGCTGTTTTTT.

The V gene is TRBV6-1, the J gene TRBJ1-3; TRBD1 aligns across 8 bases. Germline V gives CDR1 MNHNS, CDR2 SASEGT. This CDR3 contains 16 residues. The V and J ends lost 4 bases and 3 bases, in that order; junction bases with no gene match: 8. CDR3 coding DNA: TGTGCCAGCAGTGCTAGAACAGGGGGAGGTGGAAACACCATATATTTT. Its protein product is CASSARTGGGGNTIYF.

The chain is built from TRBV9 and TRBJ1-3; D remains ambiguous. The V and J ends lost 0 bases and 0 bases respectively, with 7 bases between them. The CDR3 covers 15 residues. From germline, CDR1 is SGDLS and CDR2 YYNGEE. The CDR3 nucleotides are TGTGCCAGCAGCGTAGACCCGGCCTCTGGAAACACCATATATTTT. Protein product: CASSVDPASGNTIYF.

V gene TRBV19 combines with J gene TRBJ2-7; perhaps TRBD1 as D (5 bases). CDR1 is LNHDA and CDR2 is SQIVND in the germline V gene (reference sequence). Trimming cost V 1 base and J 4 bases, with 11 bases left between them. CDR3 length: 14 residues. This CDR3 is CASSIAGTGYEQYF. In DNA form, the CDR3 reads TGTGCCAGTAGTATAGCGGGCACAGGTTACGAGCAGTACTTC.

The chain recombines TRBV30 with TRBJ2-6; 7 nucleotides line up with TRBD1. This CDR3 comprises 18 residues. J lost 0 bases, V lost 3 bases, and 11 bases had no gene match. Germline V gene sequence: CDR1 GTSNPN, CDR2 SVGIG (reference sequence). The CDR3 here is CAWRGMAAGGSGANVLTF. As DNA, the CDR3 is TGTGCCTGGAGGGGAATGGCGGCAGGGGGCTCTGGGGCCAACGTCCTGACTTTC.

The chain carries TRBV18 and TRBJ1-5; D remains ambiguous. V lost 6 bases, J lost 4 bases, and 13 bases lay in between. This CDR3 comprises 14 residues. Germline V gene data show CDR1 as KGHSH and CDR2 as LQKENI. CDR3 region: CASSDQVQNQPQHF. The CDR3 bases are TGTGCCAGCTCCGACCAGGTACAGAATCAGCCCCAGCATTTT. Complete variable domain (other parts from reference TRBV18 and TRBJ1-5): NAGVMQNPRHLVRRRGQEARLRCSPMKGHSHVYWYRQLPEEGLKFMVYLQKENIIDESGMPKERFSAEFPKEGPSILRIQQVVRGDSAAYFCASSDQVQNQPQHFGDGTRLSIL.

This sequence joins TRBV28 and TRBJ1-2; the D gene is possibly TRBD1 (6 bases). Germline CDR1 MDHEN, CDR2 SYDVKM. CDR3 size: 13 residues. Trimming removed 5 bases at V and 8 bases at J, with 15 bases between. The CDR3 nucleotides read TGTGCCAGCAGTAATTACAGGGCGGGGGGCTACACCTTC. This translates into CASSNYRAGGYTF.

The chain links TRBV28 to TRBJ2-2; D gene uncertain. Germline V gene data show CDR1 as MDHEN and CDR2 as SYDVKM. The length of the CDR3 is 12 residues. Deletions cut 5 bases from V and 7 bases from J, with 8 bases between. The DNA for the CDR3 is TGTGCCAGCAGTCCCCCCTACGGGGAGCTGTTTTTT. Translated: CASSPPYGELFF.

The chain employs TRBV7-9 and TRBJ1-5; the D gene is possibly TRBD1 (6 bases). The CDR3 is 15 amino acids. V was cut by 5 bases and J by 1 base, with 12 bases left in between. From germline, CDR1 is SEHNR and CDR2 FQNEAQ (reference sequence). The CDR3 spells CASSTKGGSNQPQHF. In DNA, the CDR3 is TGTGCCAGCAGCACGAAAGGGGGGAGCAATCAGCCCCAGCATTTT.

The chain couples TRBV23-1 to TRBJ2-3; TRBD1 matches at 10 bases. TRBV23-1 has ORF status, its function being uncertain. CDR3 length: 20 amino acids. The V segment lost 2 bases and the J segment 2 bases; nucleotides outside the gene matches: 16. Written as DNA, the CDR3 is TGCGCCAGCAGTCAAGCAAAACTTGGGGACAGGGGAGGGAACACAGATACGCAGTATTTT. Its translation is CASSQAKLGDRGGNTDTQYF.

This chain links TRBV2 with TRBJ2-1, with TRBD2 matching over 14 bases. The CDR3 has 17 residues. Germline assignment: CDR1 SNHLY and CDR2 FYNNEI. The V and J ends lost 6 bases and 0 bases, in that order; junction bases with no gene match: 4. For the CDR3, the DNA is TGTGCCAGCAGGCGGACTAGCGGGGGGATCTCCTACAATGAGCAGTTCTTC. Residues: CASRRTSGGISYNEQFF.

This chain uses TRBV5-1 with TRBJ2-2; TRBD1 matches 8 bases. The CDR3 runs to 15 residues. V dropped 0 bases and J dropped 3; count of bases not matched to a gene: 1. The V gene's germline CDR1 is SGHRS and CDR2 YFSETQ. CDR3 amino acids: CASSLGQGYTGELFF. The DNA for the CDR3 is TGCGCCAGCAGCTTGGGACAGGGGTACACCGGGGAGCTGTTTTTT.

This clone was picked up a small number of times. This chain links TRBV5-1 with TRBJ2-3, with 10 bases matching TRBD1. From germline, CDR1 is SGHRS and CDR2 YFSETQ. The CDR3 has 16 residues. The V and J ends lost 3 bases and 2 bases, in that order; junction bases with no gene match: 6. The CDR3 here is CASSWGTGAVTDTQYF. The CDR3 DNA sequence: TGCGCCAGCAGCTGGGGGACAGGGGCGGTCACAGATACGCAGTATTTT.

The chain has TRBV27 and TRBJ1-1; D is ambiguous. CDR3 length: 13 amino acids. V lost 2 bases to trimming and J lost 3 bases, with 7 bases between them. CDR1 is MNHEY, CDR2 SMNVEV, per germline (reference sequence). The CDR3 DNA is TGTGCCAGCAGTTTAGCCAGAGACACTGAAGCTTTCTTT. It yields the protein CASSLARDTEAFF.

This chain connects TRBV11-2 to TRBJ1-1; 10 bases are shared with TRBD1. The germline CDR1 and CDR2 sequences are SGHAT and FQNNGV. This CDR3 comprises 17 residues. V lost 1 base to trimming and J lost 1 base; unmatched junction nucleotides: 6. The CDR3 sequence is CASSLVPGQGTNTEAFF. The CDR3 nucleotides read TGTGCCAGCAGCTTAGTTCCGGGACAGGGGACGAACACTGAAGCTTTCTTT. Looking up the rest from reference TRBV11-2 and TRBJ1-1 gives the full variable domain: EAGVAQSPRYKIIEKRQSVAFWCNPISGHATLYWYQQILGQGPKLLIQFQNNGVVDDSQLPKDRFSAERLKGVDSTLKIQPAKLEDSAVYLCASSLVPGQGTNTEAFFGQGTRLTVV.

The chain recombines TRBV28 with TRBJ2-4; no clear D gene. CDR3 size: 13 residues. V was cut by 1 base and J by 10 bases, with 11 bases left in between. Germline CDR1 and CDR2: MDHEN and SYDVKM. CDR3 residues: CASSLFSQLIQYF. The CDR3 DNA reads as TGTGCCAGCAGTTTATTTTCCCAGTTGATTCAGTACTTC.

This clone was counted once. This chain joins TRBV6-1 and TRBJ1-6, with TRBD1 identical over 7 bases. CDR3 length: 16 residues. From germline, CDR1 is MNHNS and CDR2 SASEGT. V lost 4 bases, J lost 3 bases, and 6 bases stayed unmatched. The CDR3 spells CASSGGQRGYNSPLHF. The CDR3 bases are TGTGCCAGCAGTGGGGGACAGCGAGGCTATAATTCACCCCTCCACTTT.

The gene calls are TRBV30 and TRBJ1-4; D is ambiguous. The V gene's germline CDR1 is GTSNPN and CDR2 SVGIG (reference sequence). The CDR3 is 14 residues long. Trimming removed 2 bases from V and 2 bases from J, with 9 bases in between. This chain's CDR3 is CAWSSGFTNEKLFF. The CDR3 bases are TGTGCCTGGAGTTCGGGATTTACTAATGAAAAACTGTTTTTT.

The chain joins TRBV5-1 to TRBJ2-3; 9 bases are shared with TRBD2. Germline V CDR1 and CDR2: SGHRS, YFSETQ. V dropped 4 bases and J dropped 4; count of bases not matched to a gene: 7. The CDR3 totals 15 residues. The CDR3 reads CASSGGGGGADTQYF. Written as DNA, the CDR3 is TGCGCCAGCAGCGGAGGCGGGGGGGGCGCAGATACGCAGTATTTT.

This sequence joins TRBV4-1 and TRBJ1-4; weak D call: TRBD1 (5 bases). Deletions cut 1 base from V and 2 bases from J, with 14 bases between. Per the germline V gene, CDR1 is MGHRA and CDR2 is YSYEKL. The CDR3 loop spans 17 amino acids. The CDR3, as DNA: TGCGCCAGCAGCCAAGTTTCAGGGAAGGCTACTAATGAAAAACTGTTTTTT. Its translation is CASSQVSGKATNEKLFF.

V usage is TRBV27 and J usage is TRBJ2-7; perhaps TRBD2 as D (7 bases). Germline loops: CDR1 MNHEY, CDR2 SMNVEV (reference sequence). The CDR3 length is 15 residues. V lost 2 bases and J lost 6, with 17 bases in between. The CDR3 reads CASSLVGGGGFEQYF. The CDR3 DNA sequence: TGTGCCAGCAGTTTAGTGGGAGGGGGAGGCTTCGAGCAGTACTTC.

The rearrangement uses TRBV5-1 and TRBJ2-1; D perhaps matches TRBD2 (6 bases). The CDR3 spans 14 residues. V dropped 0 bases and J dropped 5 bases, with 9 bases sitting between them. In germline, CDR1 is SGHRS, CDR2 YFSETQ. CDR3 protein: CASSLGWGDNEQFF. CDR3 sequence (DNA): TGCGCCAGCAGCTTGGGGTGGGGGGACAATGAGCAGTTCTTC.

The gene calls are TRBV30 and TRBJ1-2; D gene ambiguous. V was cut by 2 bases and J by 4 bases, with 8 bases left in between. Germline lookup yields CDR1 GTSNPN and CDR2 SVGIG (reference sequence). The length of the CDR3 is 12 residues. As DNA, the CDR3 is TGTGCCTGGAGTCCAGGTGGCTATGGCTACACCTTC. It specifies CAWSPGGYGYTF.

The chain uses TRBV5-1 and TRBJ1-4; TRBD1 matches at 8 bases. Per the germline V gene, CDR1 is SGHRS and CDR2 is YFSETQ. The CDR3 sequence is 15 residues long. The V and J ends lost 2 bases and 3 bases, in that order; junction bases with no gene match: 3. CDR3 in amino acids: CASSFQGAANEKLFF. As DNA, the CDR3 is TGCGCCAGCAGCTTCCAGGGGGCTGCTAATGAAAAACTGTTTTTT.

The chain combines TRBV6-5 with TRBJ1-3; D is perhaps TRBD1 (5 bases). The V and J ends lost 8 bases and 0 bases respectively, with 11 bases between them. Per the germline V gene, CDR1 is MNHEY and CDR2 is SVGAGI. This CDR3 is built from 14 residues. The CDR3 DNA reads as TGTGCCAGCGGCGCAGGGACCTCTGGAAACACCATATATTTT. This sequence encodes CASGAGTSGNTIYF.

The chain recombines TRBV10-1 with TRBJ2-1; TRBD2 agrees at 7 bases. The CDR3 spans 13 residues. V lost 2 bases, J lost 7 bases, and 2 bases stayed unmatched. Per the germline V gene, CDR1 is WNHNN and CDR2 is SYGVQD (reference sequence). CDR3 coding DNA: TGCGCCAGCAGTGAGGGACTAGGGAATGAGCAGTTCTTC. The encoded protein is CASSEGLGNEQFF.